The subject of this entry is one TCR beta chain. Trimming removed 6 bases at V and 5 bases at J, with 22 bases between. CDR3 length: 16 residues. The germline CDR1 and CDR2 sequences are SGDLS and YYNGEE. This sample is drawn from a study of glioma-infiltrating T cells after dendritic cell vaccination. Whole-study context: Samples are from glioblastoma patients in Phase I and II dendritic cell vaccine trials. Between the early 2000s and the early 2010s, patients got autologous tumor lysate-pulsed dendritic cell vaccines.

The protocol was immunoSEQ multiplex PCR, while the TCRdb copy is restricted to in-frame clones and leaves out a portion. The sample contains some 100,000 clones, more than 70% of which appear only once. All glioblastoma patients lacked an isocitrate dehydrogenase mutation. This chain joins TRBV9 and TRBJ2-3; D gene ambiguous. This clonotype originated in a human donor with glioblastoma. This specimen was blood, taken before dendritic cell vaccination. The CDR3 region has the DNA TGTGCCAGCACCCAACGGAGAGAGGATGCCGTAGATACGCAGTATTTT. It encodes CASTQRREDAVDTQYF.